This record concerns one T cell receptor beta chain sequence. Its antigen is unknown. The V end lost 3 bases, the J end lost 1 base, and 7 bases lay between the germline ends. CDR3 length equals 13 residues. The germline gives CDR1 MNHEY, CDR2 SMNVEV (reference sequence). The data belong to a study of T cell repertoires in cytomegalovirus infection. Looking at the study overall: Use of recently identified HLA-C-restricted and well-studied HLA-B-restricted CMV epitopes was part of the study. A matching HLA type, together with CMV infection, was signaled by public TCR beta signatures.

TCRdb processed the reads anew with MiXCR; each CDR3 protein has one entry. Among about 770,000 distinct CDR3 sequences listed, approximately 32% were seen once. The chain links TRBV27 to TRBJ2-7; D gene uncertain. The sequencing used cultured CD8+ T cells from PBMCs, collected from culture after CMV antigen stimulation. The sequence was obtained from a human donor in good health (CMV status not recorded). Some clones in this sample may be carry-over from other donors' samples. CDR3 residues: CASSFGESYEQYV. In DNA, the CDR3 is TGTGCCAGCAGTTTTGGGGAATCCTACGAGCAGTACGTC.